A selection of T cell receptor beta chains follows, all from one sample in a study of shared clonotypes between healthy human individuals. Profiling relied on immunoSEQ multiplex PCR, and the TCRdb table lists in-frame clones only, not all of them. The table includes some 2,000,000 clones, about 95% detected once. Sequencing used naive CD8+ T cells sorted from blood. The receptors derive from a man aged 18 to 35 in good health. CDR3s include the opening cysteine and the closing phenylalanine or tryptophan.

V	J	CDR3
TRBV5-1	TRBJ2-7	CASSLYRGSYEQYF
TRBV10-1	TRBJ1-1	CASSTGDDTEAFF
TRBV27	TRBJ2-6	CASSFRNSISGANVLTF
TRBV15	TRBJ2-3	CATSRDRATIEDTQYF
TRBV4-1	TRBJ1-1	CASSQVGGLNTEAFF
TRBV7-8	TRBJ2-5	CASSPRGLQETQYF
TRBV6-1	TRBJ1-6	CASRAGDSGGLLHF
TRBV2	TRBJ2-7	CASSVEKLNEQYF
TRBV7-6	TRBJ2-2	CASSLVGGSTGELFF
TRBV25-1	TRBJ1-5	CASRNGNQPQHF
TRBV2	TRBJ2-3	CASSEGTVSTDTQYF
TRBV5-1	TRBJ2-7	CASSLATGTLVYEQYF
TRBV7-9	TRBJ2-5	CASSLVLAGEETQYF
TRBV6-5	TRBJ2-1	CASRPGSPQYEQFF
TRBV5-8	TRBJ1-5	CASSLNFGTVNSNQPQHF
TRBV5-1	TRBJ1-2	CASREGGTYGYTF
TRBV28	TRBJ1-4	CASSSEQGAEKLFF
TRBV29-1	TRBJ2-2	CSVVEPPGTGTNTGELFF
TRBV10-3	TRBJ2-7	CAISVTSSSSYEQYF
TRBV7-9	TRBJ2-7	CASSLPGLVGEQYF
TRBV9	TRBJ2-7	CASSVDQGPTYEQYF
TRBV9	TRBJ2-4	CASSAEGMEGWNIQYF
TRBV9	TRBJ2-1	CASSVANEQFF
TRBV18	TRBJ1-4	CASSLAPTGPNEKLFF
TRBV6-5	TRBJ1-4	CASSSDTGGSEKLFF
TRBV13	TRBJ2-2	CASSALTVLNTGELFF
TRBV5-5	TRBJ1-1	CASSWDLITEAFF
TRBV7-9	TRBJ2-5	CASSNTDLLDQETQYF
TRBV28	TRBJ1-5	CASETGHIEPQHF
TRBV10-3	TRBJ1-1	CAISESTEAGVTEAFF
TRBV18	TRBJ2-3	CASSPPRSTDTQYF
TRBV30	TRBJ2-7	CAWSHGQGTLSEQYF
TRBV4-1	TRBJ2-2	CASRGTSGATNTGELFF
TRBV6-1	TRBJ1-1	CASSLLSPMNTEAFF
TRBV29-1	TRBJ2-3	CSVAGTSGSDTQYF
TRBV4-1	TRBJ1-6	CASSLHDRLQNSPLHF
TRBV29-1	TRBJ2-7	CSVDGPDTYEQYF
TRBV6-1	TRBJ2-7	CASSEDGLYYEQYF
TRBV7-6	TRBJ2-3	CASSLAAGAPSTDTQYF
TRBV28	TRBJ2-5	CASSLYTGGKETQYF